The 12 T cell receptor beta chains below all came from one sample that was sequenced in a study of spatial heterogeneity in lung cancer (dated by TCRdb to about 2019). What this sample's time point label stands for: sample taken at primary tumor resection. Without any cell sorting, TCR sequencing was performed on whole RNA extracted either from tumor and nontumor lung tissue or from cryopreserved PBMC samples. The library was produced with 5' RACE. TCRdb lists the instrument as NextSeq 500. TCRdb reprocessing: public reads trimmed at Q25 with fastp, clones called with MiXCR, in-frame beta chains kept. Entries that share a CDR3 protein sequence are merged under the most common genes and DNA. This sample lists 7,600 or so distinct CDR3 sequences; roughly 6.4% were detected once. Together, the top ten hold around 77% of the sample. Material: PBMCs, obtained at surgery. These receptors were collected from a male donor with early-stage non-small cell lung cancer.

This clonotype came up many times. As an off-target read in a library built for alpha chains, this beta chain has a frequency of little significance. This sequence joins TRBV2 and TRBJ2-7, with D possibly being TRBD2 (6 bases). Trimming took 7 bases from V and 2 from J, leaving 15 bases between them. The CDR3 length is 14 residues. Germline V gene sequence: CDR1 SNHLY, CDR2 FYNNEI. CDR3 DNA: TGTGCCAGCACCCTGCGGGACTCTACCTACGAGCAGTACTTC. It encodes CASTLRDSTYEQYF.

This clonotype was observed many times. This beta chain was picked up by a library intended for alpha chains and is off target, so its count carries little meaning. The V and J genes are TRBV28 and TRBJ1-2; D possibly corresponds to TRBD1 (6 bases). CDR1 and CDR2 (germline): MDHEN, SYDVKM. CDR3 size: 12 residues. Trimming cost V 10 bases and J 4 bases, with 13 bases left between them. The CDR3 nucleotides are TGTGCCACTCTTACAGGGCTCTATGGCTACACCTTC. As protein: CATLTGLYGYTF.

Comments on this clonotype: This beta chain turned up in a library designed for alpha chains; as an off-target read, its abundance says little. This chain connects TRBV6-5 to TRBJ2-5; TRBD2 aligns across 14 bases. The CDR3 loop spans 18 amino acids. Germline V gene data show CDR1 as MNHEY and CDR2 as SVGAGI. Trimming at V came to 2 bases and at J to 4 bases, leaving 9 bases not matched to a gene. CDR3 sequence: CASSYRGLAGELPETQYF. The CDR3 bases are TGTGCCAGCAGTTACCGGGGACTAGCGGGAGAGTTGCCAGAGACCCAGTACTTC.

This clonotype was seen repeatedly, ten times or more. This beta chain is a stray read from a library made for alpha chains; its abundance is not meaningful. J is TRBJ2-7 and V is TRBV20-1; 16 positions match TRBD2. The CDR3 runs to 19 residues. Trimming removed 2 bases from V and 3 bases from J; junction bases left unmatched: 13. Germline values: CDR1 DFQATT, CDR2 SNEGSKA (reference sequence). The CDR3 loop is CSARPITGTSGRGLYEQYF. CDR3 DNA sequence: TGCAGTGCTAGACCGATAACCGGGACTAGCGGGAGGGGGCTCTACGAGCAGTACTTC.

This clonotype has a count of ten or more. Little can be read into the size of this beta chain, an off-target read in a library designed for alpha chains. This rearrangement joins TRBV5-5 to TRBJ2-7; 8 bases are a match to TRBD1. This CDR3 has 14 amino acids. From germline, CDR1 is SGHKS and CDR2 YYEKEE (reference sequence). V dropped 0 bases and J dropped 7; count of bases not matched to a gene: 6. DNA for the CDR3: TGTGCCAGCAGCTTGGCACTACAGGGGGGTGAGCAGTACTTC. It codes for CASSLALQGGEQYF.

Note on this clonotype: Because the library targeted alpha chains, this beta chain is an off-target read whose size means little. V gene TRBV5-6 combines with J gene TRBJ2-3, with D unresolved. This CDR3 has 11 residues. Germline V gene lookup returns CDR1 SGHDT and CDR2 YYEEEE. V was cut by 0 bases and J by 6 bases, with 2 bases left in between. The CDR3 nucleotides are TGTGCCAGCAGCTTGGGTGATACGCAGTATTTT. Its protein product is CASSLGDTQYF.

In its sample, this clonotype was seen many times. With the library built for alpha chains, this beta chain is off target and its frequency is not meaningful. The rearrangement joins TRBV5-1 to TRBJ1-1; 9 bases agree with TRBD1. The CDR3 totals 17 residues. Per germline, CDR1 SGHRS and CDR2 YFSETQ. The J segment lost 8 bases and the V segment lost 0 bases, leaving 14 bases of the junction unmatched. The CDR3 DNA follows: TGCGCCAGCAGCTTGGCCGGGGACAGGGTAACAGTAGGCGAAGCTTTCTTT. Protein: CASSLAGDRVTVGEAFF.

Many counts were recorded for this clonotype. This beta chain appears as a stray read in a library generated for alpha chains; its size is not informative. J is TRBJ2-5 and V is TRBV6-2 or TRBV6-3; perhaps TRBD2 as D (5 bases). The ends were cut back, 2 bases at V and 5 bases at J, with 15 bases in the middle. Germline CDR1 reads MNHEY; CDR2 reads SVGEGT. The CDR3 spans 15 residues. The CDR3: CASSYRGTRRETQYF. The CDR3, as DNA: TGTGCCAGCAGTTACCGGGGAACCCGGCGGGAGACCCAGTACTTC.

Points on this clonotype: This beta chain turned up in a library designed for alpha chains; as an off-target read, its abundance says little. The chain has TRBV3-1 and TRBJ1-4; D is possibly TRBD1 (5 bases). The V and J ends lost 4 bases and 8 bases respectively, with 17 bases between them. Germline V gives CDR1 LGHDT, CDR2 YNNKEL (reference sequence). This CDR3 comprises 15 residues. The CDR3 coding sequence is TGTGCCAGCAGCCTCCCCGGGGGGGGTGTAGAAAAACTGTTTTTT. Translated, it gives CASSLPGGGVEKLFF.

Many counts were recorded for this clonotype. Being off target in a library aimed at alpha chains, this beta chain has a size of little meaning. V usage is TRBV20-1 and J usage is TRBJ2-7; maybe TRBD2 (5 bases). Germline V gene data show CDR1 as DFQATT and CDR2 as SNEGSKA (reference sequence). The CDR3 length is 13 residues. The CDR3 region is CSRGARSSYEQYF. DNA of the CDR3: TGCTCCCGGGGTGCAAGGAGCTCCTACGAGCAGTACTTC.

At least ten counts were recorded for this clonotype. This beta chain is a stray read from a library made for alpha chains; its abundance is not meaningful. This sequence joins TRBV14 and TRBJ1-6; 9 nucleotides match TRBD1. With V trimmed by 2 bases and J by 9 bases, 5 bases remained unmatched. The CDR3 runs to 15 residues. Germline V lookup: CDR1 SGHDN, CDR2 FVKESK. In DNA, the CDR3 is TGTGCCAGCAGCCAAACCGGGACAGGGACTTCACCCCTCCACTTT. Encoded protein: CASSQTGTGTSPLHF.

There are many counts of this clonotype. The size of this beta chain means little, since it is a stray read in a library made for alpha chains. The CDR3 reads CSARVASGRGEQYF. DNA of the CDR3: TGCAGTGCTAGAGTGGCTAGCGGGAGAGGCGAGCAGTACTTC. The V gene is TRBV20-1, the J gene TRBJ2-7; 10 bases line up with TRBD2. The CDR3 covers 14 residues. After removal of 1 base from V and 6 bases from J, the junction contained 6 bases not matched to a gene. The germline V gene encodes CDR1 DFQATT and CDR2 SNEGSKA (reference sequence).